A selection of T cell receptor beta chains follows, all from one sample in a study of shared clonotypes between healthy human individuals. Method: immunoSEQ multiplex PCR; TCRdb's copy keeps in-frame clones and lacks some. The sample records nearly 1,000,000 clones, over 75% being singletons. Sequencing input: memory CD4+ T cells sorted from blood. These receptors were obtained from a man between 18 and 35 years old in good health. The CDR3 runs from the conserved cysteine through the conserved F or W. Each record gives: CDR3 DNA, CDR3 protein, J gene, V gene, clone size, D gene. A D gene is named only where the DNA matches it firmly. Size tells how often a clone was seen (once, few, many) or the class of an expanded clone, and some rows leave it out.

CDR3 DNA: TGTGCCAGCCCGTATACCTGTTCCTACAATGAGCAGTTCTTC
CDR3 protein: CASPYTCSYNEQFF
J gene: TRBJ2-1
V gene: TRBV27
clone size: -
D gene: -

CDR3 DNA: TGTGCCAGCAGTGAGGGGGCATCTAGCACAGATACGCAGTATTTT
CDR3 protein: CASSEGASSTDTQYF
J gene: TRBJ2-3
V gene: TRBV2
clone size: -
D gene: -

CDR3 DNA: TGTGCCAGCAGCTTTTCAGGAGCCGGGGAGCTGTTTTTT
CDR3 protein: CASSFSGAGELFF
J gene: TRBJ2-2
V gene: TRBV7-9
clone size: -
D gene: -

CDR3 DNA: TGTGCCAGCAGTGGGTTTCGGCTAGGGGCTGGGGATTCACCCCTCCACTTT
CDR3 protein: CASSGFRLGAGDSPLHF
J gene: TRBJ1-6
V gene: TRBV2
clone size: -
D gene: -

CDR3 DNA: TGTGCCAGCAGCCCATGGACAGGGGAAGTCAACGTCCTGACTTTC
CDR3 protein: CASSPWTGEVNVLTF
J gene: TRBJ2-6
V gene: TRBV11-3
clone size: -
D gene: TRBD1

CDR3 DNA: TGCGCCAGCAGCTTGGTATCCGCTATGGAAGAGACCCAGTACTTC
CDR3 protein: CASSLVSAMEETQYF
J gene: TRBJ2-5
V gene: TRBV5-1
clone size: -
D gene: -

CDR3 DNA: TGTGCCAGCAGCCCCGGGAGAGAGCAGTACTTC
CDR3 protein: CASSPGREQYF
J gene: TRBJ2-7
V gene: TRBV21-1
clone size: -
D gene: -

CDR3 DNA: TGCGCCAGCAGCTCCAAGCCGGGACAGGGGGCCAATGAGCAGTTCTTC
CDR3 protein: CASSSKPGQGANEQFF
J gene: TRBJ2-1
V gene: TRBV5-1
clone size: -
D gene: TRBD1

CDR3 DNA: TGTGCCTGGAGCCTACTGGTCGGCGGCTACACCTTC
CDR3 protein: CAWSLLVGGYTF
J gene: TRBJ1-2
V gene: TRBV30
clone size: -
D gene: -

CDR3 DNA: TGTGCCAGCAGCTTGCGCAGCGGGAGGACCAACGAGCAGTACTTC
CDR3 protein: CASSLRSGRTNEQYF
J gene: TRBJ2-7
V gene: TRBV5-6
clone size: -
D gene: TRBD2

CDR3 DNA: TGTGCCAGCAGGGCCGGGACTAGCGAGTACAATGAGCAGTTCTTC
CDR3 protein: CASRAGTSEYNEQFF
J gene: TRBJ2-1
V gene: TRBV6-1
clone size: -
D gene: TRBD2

CDR3 DNA: TGTGCCAGCAGGTATAACAGGGGGACGAACACTGAAGCTTTCTTT
CDR3 protein: CASRYNRGTNTEAFF
J gene: TRBJ1-1
V gene: TRBV6-5
clone size: -
D gene: TRBD1

CDR3 DNA: TGCGCCAGCAGCTCCGGGTCCTTCTCCTACGAGCAGTACTTC
CDR3 protein: CASSSGSFSYEQYF
J gene: TRBJ2-7
V gene: TRBV5-1
clone size: -
D gene: -

CDR3 DNA: TGTGCCAGCAGCTTAGAAAGGCAGGGGCCCAAACTGTTTTTT
CDR3 protein: CASSLERQGPKLFF
J gene: TRBJ1-4
V gene: TRBV5-5
clone size: -
D gene: -

CDR3 DNA: TGTGCCAGTCGTCCAGGTGTTGCAACTAATGAAAAACTGTTTTTT
CDR3 protein: CASRPGVATNEKLFF
J gene: TRBJ1-4
V gene: TRBV19
clone size: -
D gene: -

CDR3 DNA: TGTGCCAGCAGATCGACCCTCTACGAGCAGTACTTC
CDR3 protein: CASRSTLYEQYF
J gene: TRBJ2-7
V gene: TRBV6-6
clone size: -
D gene: -

CDR3 DNA: TGTGCCGTGTCCGGGACGGGGTTGTCAGATACGCAGTATTTT
CDR3 protein: CAVSGTGLSDTQYF
J gene: TRBJ2-3
V gene: TRBV10-3
clone size: -
D gene: -

CDR3 DNA: TGTGCCAGCAGCTACGGTAGCCCGAACACTGAAGCTTTCTTT
CDR3 protein: CASSYGSPNTEAFF
J gene: TRBJ1-1
V gene: TRBV7-9
clone size: few
D gene: -

CDR3 DNA: TGTGCCAGCAGCTTAGGGCATAACGGGGAGACCCAGTACTTC
CDR3 protein: CASSLGHNGETQYF
J gene: TRBJ2-5
V gene: TRBV11-2
clone size: -
D gene: -

CDR3 DNA: TGCAGCGTTGTGACAGGGAATAATGAAAAACTGTTTTTT
CDR3 protein: CSVVTGNNEKLFF
J gene: TRBJ1-4
V gene: TRBV29-1
clone size: -
D gene: TRBD1

CDR3 DNA: TGTGCCAGCAGTCTCCCAGGCGGCGGTAATGAAAAACTGTTTTTT
CDR3 protein: CASSLPGGGNEKLFF
J gene: TRBJ1-4
V gene: TRBV7-8
clone size: once
D gene: -

CDR3 DNA: TGCGCCAGCAGCTTGGGTACGGTAGTCGCAACTAATGAAAAACTGTTTTTT
CDR3 protein: CASSLGTVVATNEKLFF
J gene: TRBJ1-4
V gene: TRBV5-1
clone size: -
D gene: -

CDR3 DNA: TGCGCCAGCAGCCAAGACGGGCGCGGCACTGAAGCTTTCTTT
CDR3 protein: CASSQDGRGTEAFF
J gene: TRBJ1-1
V gene: TRBV4-1
clone size: -
D gene: -

CDR3 DNA: TGTGCCAGCTCAAGTCCCGGGACAGCCTTCAATCAGCCCCAGCATTTT
CDR3 protein: CASSSPGTAFNQPQHF
J gene: TRBJ1-5
V gene: TRBV18
clone size: many
D gene: TRBD1

CDR3 DNA: TGCGCCAGCAGAACTAGCGGGATGGGAGATACGCAGTATTTT
CDR3 protein: CASRTSGMGDTQYF
J gene: TRBJ2-3
V gene: TRBV5-1
clone size: once
D gene: TRBD2

CDR3 DNA: TGTGCCAGCGGGGGACAGATCGATCTCAATCAGCCCCAGCATTTT
CDR3 protein: CASGGQIDLNQPQHF
J gene: TRBJ1-5
V gene: TRBV2
clone size: once
D gene: TRBD1

CDR3 DNA: TGTGCTAGTGGTCAGCGGGGGGACCCCACAGATACGCAGTATTTT
CDR3 protein: CASGQRGDPTDTQYF
J gene: TRBJ2-3
V gene: TRBV12-5
clone size: -
D gene: TRBD2

CDR3 DNA: TGTGCCAGCAGCTTATTAACAGCATACACCGGGGAGCTGTTTTTT
CDR3 protein: CASSLLTAYTGELFF
J gene: TRBJ2-2
V gene: TRBV7-8
clone size: -
D gene: -

CDR3 DNA: TGTGCCAGCTCACCATCCTCCTACGAGCAGTACTTC
CDR3 protein: CASSPSSYEQYF
J gene: TRBJ2-7
V gene: TRBV18
clone size: -
D gene: -

CDR3 DNA: TGTGCCAGCAGCTTAGCAACGGGACAGGGCCACCAGCCCCAGCATTTT
CDR3 protein: CASSLATGQGHQPQHF
J gene: TRBJ1-5
V gene: TRBV7-2
clone size: -
D gene: TRBD1

CDR3 DNA: TGCGCCAGCAGCCCCGGGACAGGGACGGCTATTTCGGCTTTCTTT
CDR3 protein: CASSPGTGTAISAFF
J gene: TRBJ1-1
V gene: TRBV5-1
clone size: -
D gene: TRBD1

CDR3 DNA: TGTGCCAGCAGCTCCGGATTACAGGGGGTGGCGAACACCGGGGAGCTGTTTTTT
CDR3 protein: CASSSGLQGVANTGELFF
J gene: TRBJ2-2
V gene: TRBV5-6
clone size: -
D gene: TRBD1

CDR3 DNA: TGTGCCAGCAGCCCCGAAGGGTTAGGGGACACCATATATTTT
CDR3 protein: CASSPEGLGDTIYF
J gene: TRBJ1-3
V gene: TRBV7-9
clone size: -
D gene: -

CDR3 DNA: TGTGCCAGCAGCTTGGACGGAGGGTTCGGCTACACCTTC
CDR3 protein: CASSLDGGFGYTF
J gene: TRBJ1-2
V gene: TRBV5-4
clone size: -
D gene: -

CDR3 DNA: TGTGCCAGCTCCTGGGGGGGGGTTCAAGAGACCCAGTACTTC
CDR3 protein: CASSWGGVQETQYF
J gene: TRBJ2-5
V gene: TRBV6-6
clone size: -
D gene: TRBD2

CDR3 DNA: TGTGCCTCGGGACTAGCGAGTCCCTACGAGCAGTACTTC
CDR3 protein: CASGLASPYEQYF
J gene: TRBJ2-7
V gene: TRBV10-3
clone size: few
D gene: TRBD2

CDR3 DNA: TGCGCCAGCAGCTTGGTTCAGCGGAGCAAGCAGTTCTTC
CDR3 protein: CASSLVQRSKQFF
J gene: TRBJ2-1
V gene: TRBV5-1
clone size: -
D gene: -

CDR3 DNA: TGTGCCAGTAGTATAGGGGGAGGAGCAGATACGCAGTATTTT
CDR3 protein: CASSIGGGADTQYF
J gene: TRBJ2-3
V gene: TRBV19
clone size: -
D gene: -

CDR3 DNA: TGCGCCAGCAGCTTGGCCGTCAGCAACATGAACACTGAAGCTTTCTTT
CDR3 protein: CASSLAVSNMNTEAFF
J gene: TRBJ1-1
V gene: TRBV5-1
clone size: -
D gene: -

CDR3 DNA: TGTGCCAGCAGTTTTCTCACTGAAGCTTTCTTT
CDR3 protein: CASSFLTEAFF
J gene: TRBJ1-1
V gene: TRBV28
clone size: -
D gene: -

CDR3 DNA: TGTGCCAGCAGCCTCGGGACCAGCACAGATACGCAGTATTTT
CDR3 protein: CASSLGTSTDTQYF
J gene: TRBJ2-3
V gene: TRBV7-2
clone size: -
D gene: -

CDR3 DNA: TGCAGTGCTCAGCGGCAAGAGACCCAGTACTTC
CDR3 protein: CSAQRQETQYF
J gene: TRBJ2-5
V gene: TRBV20-1
clone size: -
D gene: -

CDR3 DNA: TGTGCCAGTAGTAAGGGACTAGCGGGCACAGATACGCAGTATTTT
CDR3 protein: CASSKGLAGTDTQYF
J gene: TRBJ2-3
V gene: TRBV19
clone size: -
D gene: TRBD2

CDR3 DNA: TGCGCCAGCAGCCAGGGGACTAGCGGGAGGTACGAGCAGTACTTC
CDR3 protein: CASSQGTSGRYEQYF
J gene: TRBJ2-7
V gene: TRBV4-3
clone size: few
D gene: TRBD2

CDR3 DNA: TGTGCCAGCAGCGTAGACGGGGCCTACAATGAGCAGTTCTTC
CDR3 protein: CASSVDGAYNEQFF
J gene: TRBJ2-1
V gene: TRBV9
clone size: few
D gene: -